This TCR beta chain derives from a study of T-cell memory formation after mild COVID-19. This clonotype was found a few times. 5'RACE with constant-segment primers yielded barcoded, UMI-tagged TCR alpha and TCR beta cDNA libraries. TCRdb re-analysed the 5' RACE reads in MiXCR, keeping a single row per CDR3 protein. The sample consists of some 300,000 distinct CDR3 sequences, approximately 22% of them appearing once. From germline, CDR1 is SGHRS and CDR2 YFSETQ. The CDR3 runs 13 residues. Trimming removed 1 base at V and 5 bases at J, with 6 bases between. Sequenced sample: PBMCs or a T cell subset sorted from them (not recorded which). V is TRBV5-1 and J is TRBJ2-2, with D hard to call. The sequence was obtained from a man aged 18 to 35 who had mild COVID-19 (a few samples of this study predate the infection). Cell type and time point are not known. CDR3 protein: CASSLSWTGELFF. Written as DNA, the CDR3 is TGCGCCAGCAGCTTGTCCTGGACCGGGGAGCTGTTTTTT.